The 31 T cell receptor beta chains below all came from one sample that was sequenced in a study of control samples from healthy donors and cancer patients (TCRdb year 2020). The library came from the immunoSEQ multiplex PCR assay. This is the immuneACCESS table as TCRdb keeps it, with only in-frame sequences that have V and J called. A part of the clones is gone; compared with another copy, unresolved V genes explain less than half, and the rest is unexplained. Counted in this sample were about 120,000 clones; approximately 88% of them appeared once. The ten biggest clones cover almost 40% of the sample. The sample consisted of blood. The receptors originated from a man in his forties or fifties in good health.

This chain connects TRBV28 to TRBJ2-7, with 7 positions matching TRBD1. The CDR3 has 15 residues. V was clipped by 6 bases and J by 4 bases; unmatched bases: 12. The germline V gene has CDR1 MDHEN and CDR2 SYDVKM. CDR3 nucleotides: TGTGCCAGCAGAATGAGACAGGGACGAATGTACGAGCAGTACTTC. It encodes CASRMRQGRMYEQYF.

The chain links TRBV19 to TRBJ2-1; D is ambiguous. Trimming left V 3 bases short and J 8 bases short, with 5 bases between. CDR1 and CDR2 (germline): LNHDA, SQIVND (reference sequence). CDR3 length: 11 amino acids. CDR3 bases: TGTGCCAGTAGTATTCTCCATGAGCAGTTCTTC. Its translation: CASSILHEQFF.

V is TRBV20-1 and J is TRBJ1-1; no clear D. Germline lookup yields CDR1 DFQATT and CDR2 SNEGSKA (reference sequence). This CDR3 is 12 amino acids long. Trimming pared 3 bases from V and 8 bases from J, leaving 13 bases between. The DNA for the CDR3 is TGCAGTGCTAGTGACCGCCTGGGCGAAGCTTTCTTT. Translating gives CSASDRLGEAFF.

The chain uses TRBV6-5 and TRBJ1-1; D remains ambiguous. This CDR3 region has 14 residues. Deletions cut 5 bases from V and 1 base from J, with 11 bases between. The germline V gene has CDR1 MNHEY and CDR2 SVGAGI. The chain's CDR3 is CASSPDSRNTEAFF. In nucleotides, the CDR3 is TGTGCCAGCAGTCCCGACTCTCGGAACACTGAAGCTTTCTTT.

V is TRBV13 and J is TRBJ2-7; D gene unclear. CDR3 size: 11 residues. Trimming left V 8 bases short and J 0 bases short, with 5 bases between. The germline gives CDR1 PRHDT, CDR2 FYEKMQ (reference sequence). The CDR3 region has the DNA TGTGCCAGCGGCAACTCCTACGAGCAGTACTTC. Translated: CASGNSYEQYF.

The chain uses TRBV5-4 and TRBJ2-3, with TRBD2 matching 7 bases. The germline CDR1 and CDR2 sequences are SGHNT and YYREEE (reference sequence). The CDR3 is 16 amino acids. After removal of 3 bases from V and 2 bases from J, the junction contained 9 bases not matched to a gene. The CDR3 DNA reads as TGTGCCAGCAGCTCCTTAGCGGGTGGAGACACAGATACGCAGTATTTT. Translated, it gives CASSSLAGGDTDTQYF.

CDR3 nucleotide sequence: TGTGCCAGCAGCCAAGATCCTAGCGGGGGCACAGATACGCAGTATTTT. This gives the protein CASSQDPSGGTDTQYF. The J gene is TRBJ2-3, the V gene TRBV4-2; 9 bases are shared with TRBD2. Germline V gene lookup returns CDR1 LGHNA and CDR2 YNFKEQ. The trim removed 0 bases at V and 1 base at J, leaving 2 bases unmatched. This CDR3 is 16 amino acids long.

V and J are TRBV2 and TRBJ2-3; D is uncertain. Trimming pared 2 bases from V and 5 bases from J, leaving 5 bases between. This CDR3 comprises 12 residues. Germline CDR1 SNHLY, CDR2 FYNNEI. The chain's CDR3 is CASSERGDTQYF. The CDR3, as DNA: TGTGCCAGCAGTGAACGAGGAGATACGCAGTATTTT.

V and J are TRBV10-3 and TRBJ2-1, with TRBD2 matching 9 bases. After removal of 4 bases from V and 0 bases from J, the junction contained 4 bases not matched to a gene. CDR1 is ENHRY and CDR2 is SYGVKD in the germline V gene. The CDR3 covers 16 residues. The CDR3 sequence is CAISGIAGASYNEQFF. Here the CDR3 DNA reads TGTGCCATCAGTGGTATAGCGGGGGCCTCCTACAATGAGCAGTTCTTC.

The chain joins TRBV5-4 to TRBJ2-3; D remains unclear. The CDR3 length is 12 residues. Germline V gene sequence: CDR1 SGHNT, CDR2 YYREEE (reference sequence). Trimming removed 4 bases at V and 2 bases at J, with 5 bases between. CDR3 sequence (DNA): TGTGCCAGCAGCCCCCACACAGATACGCAGTATTTT. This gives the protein CASSPHTDTQYF.

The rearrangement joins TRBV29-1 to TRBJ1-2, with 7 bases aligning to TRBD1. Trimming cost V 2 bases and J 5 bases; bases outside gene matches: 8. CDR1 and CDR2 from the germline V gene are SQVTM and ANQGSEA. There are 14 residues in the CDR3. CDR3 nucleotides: TGCAGCGTTGAATCCGCGGAGACAGGGTATGGCTACACCTTC. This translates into CSVESAETGYGYTF.

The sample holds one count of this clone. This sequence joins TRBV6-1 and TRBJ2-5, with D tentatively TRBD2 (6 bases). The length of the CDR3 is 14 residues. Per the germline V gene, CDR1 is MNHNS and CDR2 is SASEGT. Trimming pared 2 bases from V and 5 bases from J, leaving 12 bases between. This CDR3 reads CASSELTSGETQYF. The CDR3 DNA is TGTGCCAGCAGTGAACTGACTAGTGGCGAGACCCAGTACTTC.

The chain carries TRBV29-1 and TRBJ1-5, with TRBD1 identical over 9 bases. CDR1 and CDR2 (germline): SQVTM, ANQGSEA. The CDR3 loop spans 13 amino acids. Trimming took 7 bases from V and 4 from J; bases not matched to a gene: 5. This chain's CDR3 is CSAGTGRNQPQHF. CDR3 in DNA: TGCAGCGCCGGGACAGGGAGGAATCAGCCCCAGCATTTT.

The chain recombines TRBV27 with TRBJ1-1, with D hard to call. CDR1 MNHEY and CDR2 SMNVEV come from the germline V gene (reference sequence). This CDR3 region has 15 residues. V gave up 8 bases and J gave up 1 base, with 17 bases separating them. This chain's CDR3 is CASSTTPRANTEAFF. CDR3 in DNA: TGTGCCAGCTCAACCACCCCGAGAGCGAACACTGAAGCTTTCTTT.

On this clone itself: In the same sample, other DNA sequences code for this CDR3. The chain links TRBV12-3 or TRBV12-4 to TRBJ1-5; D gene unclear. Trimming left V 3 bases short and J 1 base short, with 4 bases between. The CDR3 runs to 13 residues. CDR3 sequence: CASSLGSNQPQHF. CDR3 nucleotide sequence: TGTGCCAGCAGTTTGGGCAGCAATCAGCCCCAGCATTTT.

CDR3 sequence (DNA): TGTGCCAGCAGTTTGTGGGGGATCGATGGCTACACCTTC. It codes for CASSLWGIDGYTF. The chain carries TRBV12-3 or TRBV12-4 and TRBJ1-2; D is possibly TRBD1 (5 bases). Trimming took off 3 bases at V and 6 bases at J, with 11 bases between the two ends. The CDR3 is made up of 13 amino acids.

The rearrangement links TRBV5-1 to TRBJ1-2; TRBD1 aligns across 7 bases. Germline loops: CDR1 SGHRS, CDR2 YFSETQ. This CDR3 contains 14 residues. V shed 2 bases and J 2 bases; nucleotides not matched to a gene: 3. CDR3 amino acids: CASSFGDRNYGYTF. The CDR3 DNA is TGCGCCAGCAGCTTTGGGGACAGAAACTATGGCTACACCTTC.

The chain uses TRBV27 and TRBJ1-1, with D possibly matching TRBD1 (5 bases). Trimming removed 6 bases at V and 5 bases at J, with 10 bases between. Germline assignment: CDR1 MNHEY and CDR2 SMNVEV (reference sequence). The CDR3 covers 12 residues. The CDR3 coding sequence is TGTGCCAGCAGCCGGGGGGGTACTGAAGCTTTCTTT. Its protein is CASSRGGTEAFF.

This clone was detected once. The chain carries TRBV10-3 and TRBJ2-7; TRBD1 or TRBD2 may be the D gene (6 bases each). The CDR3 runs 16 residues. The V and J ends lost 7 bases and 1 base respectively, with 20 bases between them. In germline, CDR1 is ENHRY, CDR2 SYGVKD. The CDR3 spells CAIKAGHHEYSYEQYF. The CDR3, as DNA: TGTGCCATCAAGGCGGGACACCACGAATATTCCTACGAGCAGTACTTC.

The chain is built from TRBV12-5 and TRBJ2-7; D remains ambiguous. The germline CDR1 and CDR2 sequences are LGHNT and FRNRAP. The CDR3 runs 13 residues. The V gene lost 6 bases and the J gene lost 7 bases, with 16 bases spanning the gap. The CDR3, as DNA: TGTGCTAGTGGCCCCGGCCGGACCGTTGAGCAGTACTTC. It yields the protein CASGPGRTVEQYF.

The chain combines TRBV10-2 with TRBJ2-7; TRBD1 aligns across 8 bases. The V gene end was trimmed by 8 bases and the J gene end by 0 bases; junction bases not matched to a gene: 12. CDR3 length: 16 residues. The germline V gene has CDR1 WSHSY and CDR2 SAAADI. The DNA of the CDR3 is TGCGCCAGCGCCGACAGGGGAATCAGGAGCTCCTACGAGCAGTACTTC. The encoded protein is CASADRGIRSSYEQYF.

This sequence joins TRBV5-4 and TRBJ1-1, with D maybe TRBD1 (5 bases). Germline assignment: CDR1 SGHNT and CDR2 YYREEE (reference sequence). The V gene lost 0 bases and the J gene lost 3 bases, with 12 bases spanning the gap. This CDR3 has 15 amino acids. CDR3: CASSLGGKSDTEAFF. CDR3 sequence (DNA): TGTGCCAGCAGCTTGGGGGGGAAGTCGGACACTGAAGCTTTCTTT.

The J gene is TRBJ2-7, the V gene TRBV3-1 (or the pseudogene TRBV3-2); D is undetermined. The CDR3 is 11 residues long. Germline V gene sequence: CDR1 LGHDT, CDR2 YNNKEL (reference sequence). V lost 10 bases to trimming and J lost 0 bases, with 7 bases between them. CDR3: CATSTSYEQYF. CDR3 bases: TGTGCCACCAGTACCTCCTACGAGCAGTACTTC.

CDR3 sequence: CASSERRVRTDTQYF. For the CDR3, the DNA is TGCGCCAGCAGTGAGCGCAGGGTCCGCACAGATACGCAGTATTTT. This chain uses TRBV10-2 with TRBJ2-3, with D maybe TRBD1 (5 bases). The germline gives CDR1 WSHSY, CDR2 SAAADI. Between the trimmed V and J ends, which lost 2 bases and 1 base, there was a span of 10 bases. The CDR3 is 15 residues long.

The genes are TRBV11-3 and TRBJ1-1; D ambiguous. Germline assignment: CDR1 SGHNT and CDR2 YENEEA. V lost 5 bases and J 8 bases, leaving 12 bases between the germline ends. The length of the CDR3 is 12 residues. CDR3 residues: CASSQRNEEAFF. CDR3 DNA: TGTGCCAGCAGCCAACGCAATGAAGAAGCTTTCTTT.

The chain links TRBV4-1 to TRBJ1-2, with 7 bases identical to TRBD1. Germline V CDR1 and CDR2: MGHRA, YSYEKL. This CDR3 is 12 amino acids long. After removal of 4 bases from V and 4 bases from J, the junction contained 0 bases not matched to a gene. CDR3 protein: CASSRDSYGYTF. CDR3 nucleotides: TGCGCCAGCAGCCGGGACAGCTATGGCTACACCTTC.

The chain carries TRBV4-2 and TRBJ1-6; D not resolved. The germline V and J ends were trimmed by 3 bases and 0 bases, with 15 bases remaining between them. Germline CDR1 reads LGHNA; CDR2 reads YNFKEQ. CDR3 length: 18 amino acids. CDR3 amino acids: CASSQDGPTSSYNSPLHF. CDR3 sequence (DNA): TGTGCCAGCAGCCAGGATGGACCGACGAGCTCCTATAATTCACCCCTCCACTTT.

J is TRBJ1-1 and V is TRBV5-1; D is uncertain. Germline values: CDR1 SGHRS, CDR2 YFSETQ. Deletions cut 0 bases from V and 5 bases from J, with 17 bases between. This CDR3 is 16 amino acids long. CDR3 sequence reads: CASSLASGGVGTEAFF. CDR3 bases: TGCGCCAGCAGCTTGGCCTCAGGTGGGGTCGGGACTGAAGCTTTCTTT. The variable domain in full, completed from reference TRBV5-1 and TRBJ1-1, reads KAGVTQTPRYLIKTRGQQVTLSCSPISGHRSVSWYQQTPGQGLQFLFEYFSETQRNKGNFPGRFSGRQFSNSRSEMNVSTLELGDSALYLCASSLASGGVGTEAFFGQGTRLTVV.

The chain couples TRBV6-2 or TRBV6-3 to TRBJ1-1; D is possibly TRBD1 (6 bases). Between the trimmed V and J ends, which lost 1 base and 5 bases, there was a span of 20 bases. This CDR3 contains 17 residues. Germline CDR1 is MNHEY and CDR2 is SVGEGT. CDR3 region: CASSYWGQGSSATEAFF. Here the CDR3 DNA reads TGTGCCAGCAGTTACTGGGGACAAGGTTCGTCGGCGACTGAAGCTTTCTTT.

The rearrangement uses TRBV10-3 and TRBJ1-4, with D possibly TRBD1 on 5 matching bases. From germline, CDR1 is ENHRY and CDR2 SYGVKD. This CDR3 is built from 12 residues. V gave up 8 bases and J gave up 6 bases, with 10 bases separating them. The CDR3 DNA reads TGTGCCATCCCCTCAGGGCATGAAAAACTGTTTTTT. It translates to CAIPSGHEKLFF.

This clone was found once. CDR3 in amino acids: CASSSGERGQPQHF. DNA of the CDR3: TGCGCCAGCAGTTCAGGGGAAAGGGGCCAGCCCCAGCATTTT. The chain recombines TRBV5-1 with TRBJ1-5, with TRBD1 as a possible D gene (6 bases). Per the germline V gene, CDR1 is SGHRS and CDR2 is YFSETQ. CDR3 size: 14 residues. V lost 5 bases to trimming and J lost 7 bases, with 16 bases between them.